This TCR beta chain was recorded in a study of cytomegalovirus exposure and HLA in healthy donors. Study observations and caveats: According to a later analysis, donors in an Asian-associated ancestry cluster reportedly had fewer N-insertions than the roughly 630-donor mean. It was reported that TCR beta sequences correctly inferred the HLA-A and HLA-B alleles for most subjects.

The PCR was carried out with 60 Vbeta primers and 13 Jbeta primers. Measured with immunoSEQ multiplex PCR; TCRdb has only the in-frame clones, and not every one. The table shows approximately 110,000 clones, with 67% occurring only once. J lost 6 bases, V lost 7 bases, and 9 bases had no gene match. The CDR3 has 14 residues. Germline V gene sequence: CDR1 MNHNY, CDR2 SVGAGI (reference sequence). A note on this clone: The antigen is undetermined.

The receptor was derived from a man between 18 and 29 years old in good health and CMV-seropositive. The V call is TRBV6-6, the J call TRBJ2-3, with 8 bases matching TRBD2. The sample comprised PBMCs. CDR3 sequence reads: CASNQAGARDTQYF. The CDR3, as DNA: TGTGCCAGCAACCAAGCGGGGGCCAGGGATACGCAGTATTTT.